This T cell receptor (beta chain) was captured in a study of blood T cell repertoires in COVID-19. The V gene lost 5 bases and the J gene lost 3 bases, with 22 bases spanning the gap. Germline CDR1 MNHEY, CDR2 SVGEGT. The CDR3 runs 17 residues. Recruits, aged about 18 to 95 years, lived in 25 or so US areas. Authors' data handling: Amplified reference gene primers provided the basis for estimating nucleated cell counts. The repertoire was sequenced with immunoSEQ multiplex PCR; TCRdb's copy has only in-frame clones and lacks some. V and J calls and clone size are as listed in that table; D and trimming were resolved from the DNA. The data hold approximately 150,000 clones, with approximately 88% observed a single time.

This chain connects TRBV6-2 or TRBV6-3 to TRBJ2-5; D is undetermined. What was sequenced was PBMCs or T cells enriched from blood (not recorded which). This sequence originates from an older man who had been exposed to COVID-19. The CDR3 protein is CASSPGGLAALKETQYF. The CDR3 nucleotides are TGTGCCAGCAGTCCCGGTGGTCTGGCGGCCTTAAAAGAGACCCAGTACTTC.